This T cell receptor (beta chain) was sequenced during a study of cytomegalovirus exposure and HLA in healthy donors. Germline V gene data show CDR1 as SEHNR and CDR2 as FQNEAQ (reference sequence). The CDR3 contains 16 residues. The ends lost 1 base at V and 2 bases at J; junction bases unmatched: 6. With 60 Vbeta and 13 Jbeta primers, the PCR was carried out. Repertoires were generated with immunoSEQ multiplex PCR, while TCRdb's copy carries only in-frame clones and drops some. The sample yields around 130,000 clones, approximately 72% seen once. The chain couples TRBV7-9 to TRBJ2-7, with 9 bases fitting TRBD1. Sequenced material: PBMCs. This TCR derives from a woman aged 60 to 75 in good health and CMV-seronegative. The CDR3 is CASSLGDRVGAYEQYF. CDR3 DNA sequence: TGTGCCAGCAGCTTAGGGGACAGGGTAGGGGCCTACGAGCAGTACTTC. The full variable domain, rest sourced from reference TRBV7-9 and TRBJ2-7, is DTGVSQNPRHKITKRGQNVTFRCDPISEHNRLYWYRQTLGQGPEFLTYFQNEAQLEKSRLLSDRFSAERPKGSFSTLEIQRTEQGDSAMYLCASSLGDRVGAYEQYFGPGTRLTVT.